A single sample gave rise to the 3 T cell receptor beta chains below, sequenced in a study of lung T cells in sarcoidosis with Löfgren's syndrome. TCRdb independently ran MiXCR on the reads; one entry per CDR3 protein. The data show a few thousand distinct CDR3 sequences, 20% to 25% seen once. Specimen: CD4+ T cells from bronchoalveolar lavage. The source of these receptors is a human donor with sarcoidosis (Löfgren's syndrome or another form), or a control subject (not recorded which).

To note about this clonotype: An end of the junction differs from the germline gene, which may be a read error. The chain links TRBV6-5 to TRBJ2-1; D is possibly TRBD1 (5 bases). This CDR3 spans 17 amino acids. Looked up from germline, CDR1 is MNHEY and CDR2 is SVGAGI. The DNA of the CDR3 is TGTGCCATCAGTGGATCTCGTGGGGCAGCTAGTCACGATGAGCAGTTCTTC. Its translation: CAISGSRGAASHDEQFF.

This clonotype is termed medium-sized. The J gene is TRBJ1-5, the V gene TRBV20-1; 7 nucleotides match TRBD1. Germline V gives CDR1 DFQATT, CDR2 SNEGSKA (reference sequence). The CDR3 is 14 residues long. The junction had 10 bases not matched to a gene; V was cut back by 5 bases and J by 6 bases. This chain's CDR3 is CSAHEGGLGQPQHF. The DNA for the CDR3 is TGCAGTGCTCACGAAGGGGGCTTGGGTCAGCCCCAGCATTTT.

This clonotype was observed at least ten times. The chain recombines TRBV4-1 with TRBJ2-1; 9 bases are a match to TRBD1. V trimming: 6 bases; J trimming: 7 bases; junction bases outside the gene matches: 10. The germline CDR1 and CDR2 sequences are MGHRA and YSYEKL. This CDR3 has 15 residues. This CDR3 is CASRSRDREDNEQFF. The CDR3 DNA sequence: TGCGCCAGCAGGAGCCGGGACAGGGAGGATAATGAGCAGTTCTTC.